The 10 T cell receptor beta chains reported below all come from one sample, sequenced in a study of T cell responses to AZD1222 COVID-19 vaccine. Generated by immunoSEQ multiplex PCR, the TCRdb table keeps only in-frame clones and is missing some. In the table there are 180,000 or so clones, roughly nine tenths of which are singletons. The sequencing here drew on peripheral blood, taken 28 days after the second AZD1222 dose. The receptors come from an adult who received the AZD1222 COVID-19 vaccine.

The rearrangement uses TRBV19 and TRBJ2-5; TRBD1 matches 8 bases. With V trimmed by 1 base and J by 4 bases, 5 bases remained unmatched. The CDR3 covers 15 residues. The germline CDR1 and CDR2 sequences are LNHDA and SQIVND (reference sequence). CDR3 DNA: TGTGCCAGTAGTATAGGAGGCAGGGGGCGAGAGACCCAGTACTTC. It codes for CASSIGGRGRETQYF.

The V and J genes are TRBV18 and TRBJ1-1, with no clear D. Germline CDR1 KGHSH, CDR2 LQKENI. Trimming stripped 0 bases from V and 3 bases from J, with 5 bases between. The CDR3 spans 13 residues. Here the CDR3 reads CASSPPWDTEAFF. CDR3 DNA: TGTGCCAGCTCACCACCGTGGGACACTGAAGCTTTCTTT. Combining the CDR3 with reference TRBV18 and TRBJ1-1 gives the whole variable domain NAGVMQNPRHLVRRRGQEARLRCSPMKGHSHVYWYRQLPEEGLKFMVYLQKENIIDESGMPKERFSAEFPKEGPSILRIQQVVRGDSAAYFCASSPPWDTEAFFGQGTRLTVV.

The chain joins TRBV19 to TRBJ2-7; D is unresolved. V lost 2 bases and J 4 bases, leaving 9 bases between the germline ends. CDR1 and CDR2 from the germline V gene are LNHDA and SQIVND (reference sequence). The CDR3 covers 13 residues. The CDR3 DNA reads as TGTGCCAGTAGTATACACGGAGATTACGAGCAGTACTTC. This sequence encodes CASSIHGDYEQYF.

The chain recombines TRBV7-2 with TRBJ2-3; no clear D. V was clipped by 1 base and J by 1 base, with 9 bases between them. This CDR3 contains 15 residues. The germline V gene has CDR1 SGHTA and CDR2 FQGNSA. The CDR3 sequence: CASSLEGTGTDTQYF. The CDR3 region has the DNA TGTGCCAGCAGCTTAGAGGGTACGGGCACAGATACGCAGTATTTT.

This rearrangement joins TRBV7-9 to TRBJ2-5; 8 nucleotides agree with TRBD2. J was trimmed by 2 bases and V by 4 bases; bases with no gene match: 6. The CDR3 spans 15 residues. Germline V lookup: CDR1 SEHNR, CDR2 FQNEAQ (reference sequence). The CDR3, as DNA: TGTGCCAGCAGCTCAGCGGGAGTAAGGCAAGAGACCCAGTACTTC. It yields the protein CASSSAGVRQETQYF.

A single count supports this clone. V gene TRBV9 combines with J gene TRBJ1-2, with a weak D call TRBD1 (6 bases). The ends were cut back, 4 bases at V and 2 bases at J, with 15 bases in the middle. The CDR3 has 15 residues. Germline loops: CDR1 SGDLS, CDR2 YYNGEE. The CDR3 nucleotides read TGTGCCAGCAGCTTCTACGGACAGACCAACTATGGCTACACCTTC. Its translation: CASSFYGQTNYGYTF.

This chain links TRBV6-5 with TRBJ1-2; tentatively, D is TRBD1 (6 bases). CDR1 and CDR2 (germline): MNHEY, SVGAGI. The V end lost 5 bases, the J end lost 8 bases, and 12 bases lay between the germline ends. This CDR3 comprises 12 residues. The CDR3 region is CASSTGSRGYTF. DNA of the CDR3: TGTGCCAGCAGTACAGGGTCTAGAGGCTACACCTTC.

The chain employs TRBV11-2 and TRBJ2-7; 7 nucleotides agree with TRBD1. The CDR3 has 14 residues. Germline V gene lookup returns CDR1 SGHAT and CDR2 FQNNGV. Trimming removed 6 bases from V and 5 bases from J; junction bases left unmatched: 10. This chain's CDR3 is CASSFRDSLDEQYF. The CDR3 region has the DNA TGTGCCAGCAGTTTCAGGGACAGTCTTGACGAGCAGTACTTC.

V gene TRBV6-5 combines with J gene TRBJ1-5; the D gene is possibly TRBD1 (6 bases). The V and J ends lost 0 bases and 7 bases respectively, with 16 bases between them. The CDR3 contains 16 residues. The germline V gene encodes CDR1 MNHEY and CDR2 SVGAGI. The CDR3 nucleotides are TGTGCCAGCAGTTACTCGACTCCAGGGGTGGGGCAGCCCCAGCATTTT. Its translation: CASSYSTPGVGQPQHF.

CDR3 residues: CATKPLGDQPQHF. The CDR3 bases are TGTGCCACCAAACCCTTAGGGGATCAGCCCCAGCATTTT. This sequence joins TRBV24-1 and TRBJ1-5; D is possibly TRBD1 (5 bases). Germline values: CDR1 KGHDR, CDR2 SFDVKD. The germline V and J ends were trimmed by 8 bases and 5 bases, with 12 bases remaining between them. The length of the CDR3 is 13 residues.